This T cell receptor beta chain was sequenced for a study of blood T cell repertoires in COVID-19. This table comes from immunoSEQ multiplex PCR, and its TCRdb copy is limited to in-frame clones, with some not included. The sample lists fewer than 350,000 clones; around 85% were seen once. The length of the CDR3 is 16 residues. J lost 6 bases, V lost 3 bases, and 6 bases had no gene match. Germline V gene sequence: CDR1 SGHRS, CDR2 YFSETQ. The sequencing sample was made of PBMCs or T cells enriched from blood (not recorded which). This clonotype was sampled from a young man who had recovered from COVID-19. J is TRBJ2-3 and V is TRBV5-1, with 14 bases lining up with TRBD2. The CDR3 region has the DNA TGCGCCAGCAGCTCCGGACTAGCGGGGGGCCTGGATACGCAGTATTTT. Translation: CASSSGLAGGLDTQYF.